The 7 T cell receptor beta chains presented below share a single source sample, sequenced in a study of cytomegalovirus exposure and HLA in healthy donors. Researchers ran the PCR with 60 Vbeta and 13 Jbeta primers. Sequenced by immunoSEQ multiplex PCR; TCRdb stores in-frame clones only, minus some. The sample lists around 230,000 clones; about 88% were seen once. The sequenced material came from PBMCs. Receptor source: a girl aged 2 to 10 in good health and CMV-seronegative.

This rearrangement joins TRBV2 to TRBJ1-5, with TRBD1 identical over 7 bases. The CDR3 sequence is 16 residues long. V shed 5 bases, J shed 0 bases, and the junction held 7 bases outside the gene matches. The germline gives CDR1 SNHLY, CDR2 FYNNEI. CDR3 coding DNA: TGTGCCAGCAGTTCTAGGGGGCCGAATAGCAATCAGCCCCAGCATTTT. Encoded protein: CASSSRGPNSNQPQHF.

The chain has TRBV14 and TRBJ2-7; D call uncertain. This CDR3 is 14 amino acids long. CDR1 and CDR2 (germline): SGHDN, FVKESK. V was clipped by 5 bases and J by 3 bases, with 14 bases between them. Here the CDR3 reads CASSASLGGYEQYF. CDR3 DNA: TGTGCCAGCAGCGCTAGTCTTGGCGGCTACGAGCAGTACTTC.

Of note for this clone: One junction end disagrees with the germline gene, perhaps due to a read error. J is TRBJ1-5 and V is TRBV27, with D hard to call. The CDR3 is 12 residues long. Germline V gene sequence: CDR1 MNHEY, CDR2 SMNVEV (reference sequence). The CDR3 DNA reads as TGTGCCAGCAGTCACAGCAGTCAGCCCCAGCATTTT. This encodes CASSHSSQPQHF.

The chain combines TRBV7-9 with TRBJ2-1, with D uncertain. There are 14 residues in the CDR3. Germline V lookup: CDR1 SEHNR, CDR2 FQNEAQ (reference sequence). Trimming pared 4 bases from V and 6 bases from J, leaving 13 bases between. The CDR3: CASSSETQSNEQFF. The CDR3 DNA follows: TGTGCCAGCAGCTCCGAAACCCAGTCCAATGAGCAGTTCTTC.

V and J are TRBV11-2 and TRBJ2-5; D is perhaps TRBD2 (5 bases). Germline V lookup: CDR1 SGHAT, CDR2 FQNNGV. This CDR3 spans 15 amino acids. The V end was cut by 2 bases, the J end by 1 base, with 11 bases between. DNA of the CDR3: TGTGCCAGCAGCTTATTAGCGTACCTCCAAGAGACCCAGTACTTC. Translated, it gives CASSLLAYLQETQYF.

CDR3 region: CASRYSNQPQHF. The DNA of the CDR3 is TGTGCCAGCAGATATAGCAATCAGCCCCAGCATTTT. The V gene is TRBV6-1, the J gene TRBJ1-5; D is unresolved. Germline assignment: CDR1 MNHNS and CDR2 SASEGT. V shed 6 bases and J shed 0 bases, with 3 bases lying between them. This CDR3 has 12 residues.

The count of this clone is one. The chain joins TRBV7-9 to TRBJ2-5, with D perhaps matching TRBD2 (6 bases). Trimming pared 5 bases from V and 2 bases from J, leaving 9 bases between. Germline V gene sequence: CDR1 SEHNR, CDR2 FQNEAQ (reference sequence). There are 13 residues in the CDR3. The DNA for the CDR3 is TGTGCCAGCAGCCCAGGAGGGCAAGAGACCCAGTACTTC. Translating gives CASSPGGQETQYF. The full variable domain, completed using reference TRBV7-9 and TRBJ2-5, is DTGVSQNPRHKITKRGQNVTFRCDPISEHNRLYWYRQTLGQGPEFLTYFQNEAQLEKSRLLSDRFSAERPKGSFSTLEIQRTEQGDSAMYLCASSPGGQETQYFGPGTRLLVL.